The sequence of this TCR beta chain was determined in a study of blood T cell repertoires in COVID-19. CDR1 SGDLS and CDR2 YYNGEE come from the germline V gene. J gave up 4 bases and V 3 bases, and 5 bases lay outside the gene matches. The CDR3 loop spans 15 amino acids. Here immunoSEQ multiplex PCR was the method, and the copy in TCRdb shows in-frame clones only, minus some. The data hold roughly 350,000 clones, with under 95% observed a single time. The chain is built from TRBV9 and TRBJ1-1; 11 bases fit TRBD1. The sequencing sample was made of peripheral blood. The TCR sequence derives from a woman under 30 who had recovered from COVID-19. The CDR3 sequence: CASSGGTGGSTEAFF. Here the CDR3 DNA reads TGTGCCAGCAGCGGTGGGACAGGGGGTAGCACTGAAGCTTTCTTT.